The source of this T cell receptor (beta chain) is a study of neoadjuvant anti-PD-1 for oral cavity cancer. Measured with immunoSEQ multiplex PCR; TCRdb has only the in-frame clones, and not every one. The repertoire has around 15,000 clones, 35% to 40% of them found once; the top ten carry 35% to 45%. This clone was seen only a few times. Its specificity is unknown. Germline lookup yields CDR1 SGHRS and CDR2 YFSETQ. CDR3 length: 11 amino acids. V was pared by 2 bases and J by 5 bases, with 5 bases between. Time point of the sample: after neoadjuvant nivolumab, at surgical resection. Study conclusions and caveats: Higher pretreatment Treg/Th17 ratios tracked higher pretreatment blood clonality. Each response group had just a few patients in TCR analyses.

This specimen was tumor tissue, taken after nivolumab (anti-PD-1) treatment. The chain combines TRBV5-1 with TRBJ2-7, with D unclear. This receptor was identified in a person aged 40 to 85 with oral cavity squamous cell carcinoma. The CDR3 spells CASSFDNEQYF. CDR3 nucleotides: TGCGCCAGCAGCTTCGATAACGAGCAGTACTTC.